A selection of T cell receptor beta chains follows, all from one sample in a study of graft-versus-host responses after intestinal transplantation. Only in-frame clones appear in the TCRdb table, and some are missing; sequencing was by immunoSEQ multiplex PCR. The sample lists about 50,000 clones; around 90% were seen once. The antigens for these receptors are not known. The material was unstimulated CD4+ T cells sorted from spleen or lymph node cells, obtained before transplant. These receptor sequences come from a human donor who was the organ donor for an intestinal transplant. Each CDR3 is given with its conserved first and last residue. The D gene is left open where the match is weak. Clone size is given for some rows only: seen once, a few or many times, or a class if the clone is expanded.

size	V	D	J	DNA	CDR3
-	TRBV19	-	TRBJ1-3	TGTGCCAGTAGTATTTCGAAGAGGACAGCTGGAAACACCATATATTTT	CASSISKRTAGNTIYF
-	TRBV6-4	-	TRBJ1-5	TGTGCCAGCAGTGAGCGGCTTTACTATTATAATAGCAATCAGCCCCAGCATTTT	CASSERLYYYNSNQPQHF
-	TRBV14	-	TRBJ2-1	TGTGCCAGCAGCCAAGGGAGCGGTCACAATGAGCAGTTCTTC	CASSQGSGHNEQFF
-	TRBV9	-	TRBJ1-4	TGTGCCAGCAGCGCCGGGACTTTAACTAATGAAAAACTGTTTTTT	CASSAGTLTNEKLFF
-	TRBV27	TRBD2	TRBJ2-1	TGTGCCAGCAGGCCAGGACTAGCGGGAGTCAACAATGAGCAGTTCTTC	CASRPGLAGVNNEQFF
-	TRBV27	-	TRBJ1-4	TGTGCCAGCGGCCGGGACGGATTACTTGCAACTAATGAAAAACTGTTTTTT	CASGRDGLLATNEKLFF
-	TRBV7-2	-	TRBJ1-2	TGTGCCAGCAGCTTAGGTCGTTCGGGGGGCGGCTACACCTTC	CASSLGRSGGGYTF
-	TRBV21-1	-	TRBJ2-5	TGTGCCAGCAGCTCCCCTGGAAAAACAGGGTCGCAGTGGACCCAGTACTTC	CASSSPGKTGSQWTQYF
-	TRBV6-6	TRBD1	TRBJ2-5	TGTGCCAGCAGTTCAGGGGGCGGTGAAGAGACCCAGTACTTC	CASSSGGGEETQYF
-	TRBV23-1	TRBD1	TRBJ2-2	TGCGCCAGCAGTCAATCGAGGGAGGACAGGGCGGTGGACGGGGAGCTGTTTTTT	CASSQSREDRAVDGELFF
-	TRBV28	TRBD1	TRBJ1-5	TGTGCCAGCAGTAGACCAGGACAGGGGAGACAGCCCCAGCATTTT	CASSRPGQGRQPQHF
-	TRBV4-3	TRBD2	TRBJ2-7	TGCGCCACCCTCAGACTCGGGATACTAGCGGGAAACGACTACGAGCAGTACTTC	CATLRLGILAGNDYEQYF
-	TRBV28	-	TRBJ1-2	TGTGCCAGCAGTTTAAGGGGGAAAAACTATGGCTACACCTTC	CASSLRGKNYGYTF
once	TRBV15	-	TRBJ2-7	TGTGCCACCAGCAGAGATCATTCCGGGCGCGAGCAGTACTTC	CATSRDHSGREQYF
-	TRBV4-3	TRBD1	TRBJ2-2	TGCGCCAGCAGCCAAGATTCGGGACAGGGGGGGACCGGGGAGCTGTTTTTT	CASSQDSGQGGTGELFF
-	TRBV28	-	TRBJ2-4	TGTGCCAGCATAGACCTAGCCAAAAACATTCAGTACTTC	CASIDLAKNIQYF
-	TRBV12-2	-	TRBJ1-3	TGTGCAAGTCGCTTAGGGTCGTGCGGTCACAGCTCTGGAAACACCATATATTTT	CASRLGSCGHSSGNTIYF
once	TRBV4-1	-	TRBJ2-3	TGCGCCAGCAGCCAAGACGGGGTGGGCACAGATACGCAGTATTTT	CASSQDGVGTDTQYF
-	TRBV10-2	TRBD2	TRBJ2-1	TGCGCCAGCCAGAATCGGGTAGCGGGGAGCTCCTACAATGAGCAGTTCTTC	CASQNRVAGSSYNEQFF
once	TRBV7-3	-	TRBJ2-5	TGTGCCAGCAGCTCAACTAGCTCAGAGACCCAGTACTTC	CASSSTSSETQYF
-	TRBV9	-	TRBJ2-7	TGTGCCAGCAGCGTAGGAGGGGTCGACGAGCAGTACTTC	CASSVGGVDEQYF
-	TRBV4-3	-	TRBJ1-4	TGCGCCAGCAGCCAGTCCAGAAATGAAAAACTGTTTTTT	CASSQSRNEKLFF
-	TRBV28	TRBD2	TRBJ2-7	TGTGCCAGCAGTCCGACTTGGGGGGGTACCTCCTACGAGCAGTACTTC	CASSPTWGGTSYEQYF
-	TRBV30	TRBD1	TRBJ2-7	TGTGCCTGGAACGAAGGGACAGGGTTACACGAGCAGTACTTC	CAWNEGTGLHEQYF
-	TRBV15	-	TRBJ2-2	TGTGCCACCAGCAGAGATTTCGTTGCGGGGGAGCTGTTTTTT	CATSRDFVAGELFF
-	TRBV11-2	-	TRBJ2-6	TGTGCCAGCAGCGGCGATGGCAAGCAACAAAGTCGGGCCAACGTCCTGACTTTC	CASSGDGKQQSRANVLTF
-	TRBV4-3	-	TRBJ2-5	TGCGCCAGCAGCCAAGGGCTAGGCGGGACCCAGTACTTC	CASSQGLGGTQYF
-	TRBV7-2	TRBD2	TRBJ2-3	TGTGCCAGCAGAGCGGGACTAGCGTTCACAGATACGCAGTATTTT	CASRAGLAFTDTQYF
-	TRBV5-1	TRBD2	TRBJ2-2	TGCGCCAGCAGCTTACGGGGGGTGGCCGGGGAGCTGTTTTTT	CASSLRGVAGELFF
-	TRBV21-1	-	TRBJ1-3	TGTGCCAGCAGCAAAGACAGCTTAAACTCTGGAAACACCATATATTTT	CASSKDSLNSGNTIYF